This T cell receptor beta chain was profiled in a study of cytomegalovirus exposure and HLA in healthy donors. Findings of the study overall: The number of N-insertions in an Asian-associated ancestry cluster was reportedly below the roughly 620-donor mean in a later analysis. Most TCR sequences were rare, but some public TCRs occurred in many donors.

CDR3 length: 13 residues. V lost 3 bases and J lost 4, with 10 bases in between. CDR1 MNHEY and CDR2 SMNVEV come from the germline V gene (reference sequence). PCR involved 60 Vbeta and 13 Jbeta primers. Sequenced by immunoSEQ multiplex PCR; TCRdb stores in-frame clones only, minus some. The repertoire consists of under 200,000 clones, with 78% occurring once and the leading ten covering 4.5% to 7.5%. With respect to this clone: Its cognate antigen is unknown.

This sequence originates from a woman aged 30 to 39 in good health and CMV-seropositive. Sample: PBMCs. This rearrangement joins TRBV27 to TRBJ2-7; D may be TRBD2 (6 bases). CDR3 nucleotide sequence: TGTGCCAGCAGTTTTGCGGGAAGGTACGAGCAGTACTTC. It codes for CASSFAGRYEQYF.